Included here is one T cell receptor (beta chain) sequence, with context. The sample holds a few counts of this clonotype. Its antigen remains unidentified. Base qualities are missing; no much larger clone stands one base away. These data belong to a study of human T cells and chemical hapten exposure (dated by TCRdb to 2020 to 2023). General notes on the study: For sensitization, 2% DPC in acetone was applied to a roughly 2 cm by roughly 2 cm area of upper inner arm skin. Weekly therapeutic DPC doses were additionally applied to the scalp of patients throughout the approximately 24-week study period. About 29 alopecia patients gave blood for TCR sequencing at one to four time points (pre-sensitization, 2, 6 and 24 weeks). The study tracked peripheral blood TCR repertoire changes in vivo during primary and secondary sensitization to the hapten diphenylcyclopropenone (DPC) in alopecia patients. Blood samples were taken from patients before sensitization (week 0) and at 2, 6 and about 24 weeks after DPC sensitization. The mostly female patient cohort included alopecia areata with under or over 50% scalp involvement, alopecia totalis and alopecia universalis. Patch testing was performed on the upper back with Finn chambers containing 0.01% DPC, and the patch tests were scored after 6 days according to International Contact Dermatitis Research Group standards. The libraries were sequenced as a pool, and the TCR yield per sample differed mostly because of small variations in library volumes within the pool. What the study reported, not specific to this receptor: Compared with pre-sensitization or healthy control sets, expanded TCRs formed significantly more large CDR3 similarity clusters, which is consistent with antigen-driven responses. DPC sensitization did not change how many TCRs were above 1 in 1000 frequency, and no evidence was found of alterations in global repertoire structure. After repeated subsampling, changes were observed in the strength of the expansion versus patch-test correlation and in the threshold at which the correlation became significant. All patients had alopecia, a presumed autoimmune disease, so their immune response might differ from that of healthy individuals. A positive correlation was found between the number of PT1 expanded TCRs and patch test score, with significance reached at thresholds 8, 16 and 32 but not 4.

Library generation was performed with RACE. TCRdb names NextSeq 500 as the instrument used. During library preparation, unique molecular identifiers were attached to individual cDNA molecules so that TCRs could be counted quantitatively and reproducibly. Each blood RNA sample was used to sequence both TCR alpha and TCR beta chains. Processing in the source paper ran as follows. A median of about 100,000 TCRs per sample was observed, with a range of about 20,000 to 690,600. V, J and CDR3 annotation of the TCR reads was performed with the Decombinator software suite. To make PS versus PT1 abundance plots, every sample was subsampled to the same number of TCRs (28,000). TCRs were defined as expanded if absent before sensitization and observed at least eight times at the 2-week time point. The public reads were run again by TCRdb, first through fastp at Q25 and then through MiXCR, and only productive beta chains were kept. Each entry is one CDR3 protein sequence, shown with its most common DNA and genes. TCRdb, not the original authors, processed these V and J calls. For this sample there are roughly 70,000 distinct CDR3 sequences; about 32% appear just once. The biggest ten clones account for more than 7% of the sample.

This sample's time point label indicates: patch test 1, 2 weeks after DPC sensitization. The label giving this sample's treatment or condition can be read as: therapeutic diphenylcyclopropenone sensitization with weekly scalp DPC. At every patch-test visit, the blood draw took place before the patch test was put on. Patients were considered eligible if aged 18 to 70, diagnosed with alopecia and deemed suitable for DPC therapy, and patients were excluded if pregnant. Total RNA was extracted from unfractionated whole blood collected in Tempus Blood RNA tubes. The V and J ends are trimmed by 6 bases and 8 bases, leaving 8 bases between them. CDR1 and CDR2 (MDHEN, SYDVKM) derive from the germline V gene. The CDR3 spans 11 residues, from the cysteine through the phenylalanine. CDR3 DNA only is kept here, 33 bases in frame from base 1.

This receptor was identified in a man aged 40-50 years with alopecia areata. Some clones in this sample may be carry-over from other donors' samples. The sample was whole blood, taken in connection with sensitization to the hapten diphenylcyclopropenone (DPC). The rearranged segments are TRBV28 and TRBJ2-1; TRBD2 might be the D gene, on 6 matching bases. The CDR3 in this case is CASREGYEQFF. The nucleotides are TGTGCCAGCAGGGAGGGGTATGAGCAGTTCTTC.